Presented here are 28 T cell receptor beta chains from one specimen sequenced in a study of shared clonotypes between healthy human individuals. Clones were read by immunoSEQ multiplex PCR, and TCRdb kept only the in-frame ones, dropping some. The sample consists of 330,000 or so clones, roughly 70% of them appearing once. Sample: memory CD4+ T cells sorted from blood. Sample subset: CD45RA-negative fraction. These receptors all come from a man aged 25 to 40 in good health.

The rearrangement uses TRBV28 and TRBJ1-3, with 7 bases identical to TRBD1. The CDR3 is made up of 15 amino acids. Germline values: CDR1 MDHEN, CDR2 SYDVKM. The J segment lost 0 bases and the V segment lost 6 bases, leaving 5 bases of the junction unmatched. The CDR3 region is CASRWGTASGNTIYF. The CDR3, as DNA: TGTGCCAGCAGGTGGGGGACAGCCTCTGGAAACACCATATATTTT.

In this sample, this clone turned up once. The V call is TRBV7-2, the J call TRBJ2-3, with a possible D match to TRBD1 (6 bases). Deletions cut 5 bases from V and 4 bases from J, with 10 bases between. The germline V gene encodes CDR1 SGHTA and CDR2 FQGNSA. This CDR3 is 13 amino acids long. This CDR3 is CASSPRGPDTQYF. The CDR3 DNA is TGTGCCAGCAGCCCCAGGGGACCAGATACGCAGTATTTT.

The V call is TRBV10-3, the J call TRBJ2-3, with 8 bases identical to TRBD1. CDR1 and CDR2 from the germline V gene are ENHRY and SYGVKD. The CDR3 is 14 residues long. V was pared by 10 bases and J by 6 bases, with 12 bases of the junction left unmatched. The CDR3, as DNA: TGTGCCAGTGGACAGGGAAGGGCAATCGATACGCAGTATTTT. Translated, it gives CASGQGRAIDTQYF.

This clone was observed a handful of times. The J gene is TRBJ1-1, the V gene TRBV5-1, with 8 bases identical to TRBD1. The CDR3 extends over 16 amino acids. The germline V gene has CDR1 SGHRS and CDR2 YFSETQ. V was pared by 4 bases and J by 0 bases, with 8 bases of the junction left unmatched. The DNA for the CDR3 is TGCGCCAGCAGCCCCCGAGGACAGGGATTGAACACTGAAGCTTTCTTT. It codes for CASSPRGQGLNTEAFF. Complete variable domain (other parts from reference TRBV5-1 and TRBJ1-1): KAGVTQTPRYLIKTRGQQVTLSCSPISGHRSVSWYQQTPGQGLQFLFEYFSETQRNKGNFPGRFSGRQFSNSRSEMNVSTLELGDSALYLCASSPRGQGLNTEAFFGQGTRLTVV.

This clone was detected once. The gene calls are TRBV18 and TRBJ1-3; D is ambiguous. Gene TRBJ2-2 matches the end of the DNA better, so the J call may be wrong. Germline V gene data show CDR1 as KGHSH and CDR2 as LQKENI. The CDR3 extends over 12 amino acids. The CDR3 coding sequence is TGTGCCAGCTCAAAATACGCCGGGGAGCTGTTTTTT. It codes for CASSKYAGELFF.

The V call is TRBV9, the J call TRBJ1-2, with D maybe TRBD1 (5 bases). Germline-derived CDR1 and CDR2 are SGDLS and YYNGEE. V was shortened by 1 base and J by 7 bases, with 11 bases between the two germline ends. This CDR3 region has 13 residues. The CDR3 DNA is TGTGCCAGCAGCGTAAGGGTCGGGGCTGGCTACACCTTC. It is translated as CASSVRVGAGYTF.

V and J are TRBV18 and TRBJ2-1; TRBD1 matches at 7 bases. V was pared by 4 bases and J by 5 bases, with 5 bases of the junction left unmatched. The CDR3 covers 14 residues. In germline, CDR1 is KGHSH, CDR2 LQKENI. CDR3 region: CASSLTGAHNEQFF. CDR3 bases: TGTGCCAGCTCACTTACAGGGGCTCACAATGAGCAGTTCTTC.

This clone was seen just once. This chain links TRBV2 with TRBJ1-1, with a possible D match to TRBD1 (5 bases). Deletions cut 4 bases from V and 9 bases from J, with 15 bases between. CDR1 SNHLY and CDR2 FYNNEI come from the germline V gene. The CDR3 sequence is 13 residues long. CDR3 amino acids: CASSGRGQGKAFF. For the CDR3, the DNA is TGTGCCAGCAGTGGAAGAGGGCAGGGTAAAGCTTTCTTT.

The chain recombines TRBV6-5 with TRBJ1-5, with a possible D match to TRBD1 (5 bases). Trimming removed 6 bases at V and 8 bases at J, with 14 bases between. The germline V gene encodes CDR1 MNHEY and CDR2 SVGAGI. The CDR3 loop spans 13 amino acids. CDR3 in amino acids: CASSPLGGEPQHF. The CDR3 nucleotides read TGTGCCAGCAGCCCCCTTGGGGGTGAGCCCCAGCATTTT.

This rearrangement joins TRBV5-1 to TRBJ2-1; D call uncertain. The CDR3 covers 13 residues. The germline CDR1 and CDR2 sequences are SGHRS and YFSETQ. Trimming cost V 0 bases and J 5 bases, with 6 bases left between them. The CDR3 loop is CASSLVFDNEQFF. DNA for the CDR3: TGCGCCAGCAGCTTGGTTTTCGACAATGAGCAGTTCTTC.

This clone was counted a single time. V gene TRBV10-3 combines with J gene TRBJ2-7, with 7 bases aligning to TRBD1. Per germline, CDR1 ENHRY and CDR2 SYGVKD. This CDR3 region has 13 residues. The J segment lost 5 bases and the V segment lost 2 bases, leaving 3 bases of the junction unmatched. CDR3 bases: TGTGCCATCAGTGAGAACAGGGGCCACGAGCAGTACTTC. Translation: CAISENRGHEQYF.

The V and J genes are TRBV5-4 and TRBJ2-1; D is possibly TRBD1 (6 bases). With 6 bases removed from V and 6 bases from J, the gap between germline ends came to 19 bases. The CDR3 runs 15 residues. From germline, CDR1 is SGHNT and CDR2 YYREEE (reference sequence). The CDR3 protein is CASTGAPQGSNEQFF. CDR3 DNA sequence: TGTGCCAGCACCGGGGCCCCGCAGGGGAGCAATGAGCAGTTCTTC.

The V gene is TRBV11-2, the J gene TRBJ1-2; D gene unclear. From germline, CDR1 is SGHAT and CDR2 FQNNGV. Deletions cut 1 base from V and 0 bases from J, with 9 bases between. This CDR3 is 15 amino acids long. CDR3 amino acids: CASSLAQLTNYGYTF. The CDR3 region has the DNA TGTGCCAGCAGCTTAGCCCAGCTCACTAACTATGGCTACACCTTC.

Here the CDR3 DNA reads TGTGCCAGCAGTGATGTCGGAGATAAAAACATTCAGTACTTC. Protein product: CASSDVGDKNIQYF. This chain links TRBV25-1 with TRBJ2-4, with D uncertain. V was clipped by 3 bases and J by 4 bases, with 10 bases between them. The CDR3 contains 14 residues. Per the germline V gene, CDR1 is MGHDK and CDR2 is SYGVNS.

This clone has only a few counts. This chain uses TRBV5-6 with TRBJ2-7, with TRBD2 as a possible D gene (6 bases). The CDR3 runs to 13 residues. Germline V gene data show CDR1 as SGHDT and CDR2 as YYEEEE. Trimming shortened V by 4 bases and J by 6 bases, and 14 bases separated the two germline ends. The CDR3 coding sequence is TGTGCCAGCAGCCGGGAGCGCTCGGGCGAGCAGTACTTC. It encodes CASSRERSGEQYF. Combining the CDR3 with reference TRBV5-6 and TRBJ2-7 gives the whole variable domain DAGVTQSPTHLIKTRGQQVTLRCSPKSGHDTVSWYQQALGQGPQFIFQYYEEEERQRGNFPDRFSGHQFPNYSSELNVNALLLGDSALYLCASSRERSGEQYFGPGTRLTVT.

The J gene is TRBJ2-3, the V gene TRBV27; perhaps TRBD1 as D (7 bases). Germline V gene data show CDR1 as MNHEY and CDR2 as SMNVEV (reference sequence). The CDR3 is 15 residues long. The ends were cut back, 6 bases at V and 0 bases at J, with 13 bases in the middle. The CDR3 region has the DNA TGTGCCAGCAGCCTACAGGGGACTAGCACAGATACGCAGTATTTT. It encodes CASSLQGTSTDTQYF.

The chain is built from TRBV6-5 and TRBJ2-5; D unresolved. With 6 bases removed from V and 3 bases from J, the gap between germline ends came to 14 bases. Germline V gene data show CDR1 as MNHEY and CDR2 as SVGAGI. This CDR3 has 14 amino acids. CDR3 bases: TGTGCCAGCAGAAGGAATTTCGCAGAAGAGACCCAGTACTTC. It yields the protein CASRRNFAEETQYF.

The sample holds one count of this clone. The chain links TRBV5-1 to TRBJ2-3, with 10 bases fitting TRBD2. CDR1 is SGHRS and CDR2 is YFSETQ in the germline V gene. J lost 4 bases, V lost 2 bases, and 4 bases had no gene match. CDR3 size: 15 residues. The CDR3 region is CASSFAGTSADTQYF. CDR3 bases: TGCGCCAGCAGCTTCGCCGGGACTAGCGCAGATACGCAGTATTTT.

V usage is TRBV7-2 and J usage is TRBJ2-1; 7 positions agree with TRBD2. This CDR3 has 16 residues. Germline V gene lookup returns CDR1 SGHTA and CDR2 FQGNSA. V was clipped by 1 base and J by 0 bases; unmatched bases: 3. CDR3 DNA: TGTGCCAGCAGCTTAGAAGGGACTACCTCCTACAATGAGCAGTTCTTC. Translated: CASSLEGTTSYNEQFF.

This clone was counted a few times. The chain couples TRBV14 to TRBJ2-1; D gene ambiguous. Trimming pared 0 bases from V and 10 bases from J, leaving 13 bases between. CDR1 and CDR2 from the germline V gene are SGHDN and FVKESK. CDR3 length: 14 amino acids. CDR3 coding DNA: TGTGCCAGCAGCCAAGATCCTAGATATTCCGAGCAGTTCTTC. It yields the protein CASSQDPRYSEQFF.

The CDR3 loop is CASSEPLTANYGYTF. CDR3 in DNA: TGCGCCAGCAGTGAGCCACTTACAGCTAACTATGGCTACACCTTC. The chain has TRBV10-2 and TRBJ1-2; D uncertain. V gave up 2 bases and J gave up 0 bases, with 10 bases separating them. Germline V gene data show CDR1 as WSHSY and CDR2 as SAAADI. The CDR3 has 15 residues.

This chain joins TRBV4-1 and TRBJ2-2; 9 bases are a match to TRBD1. The CDR3 is made up of 18 amino acids. CDR1 and CDR2 (germline): MGHRA, YSYEKL. V dropped 3 bases and J dropped 5; count of bases not matched to a gene: 13. The CDR3 DNA reads as TGCGCCAGCAGCCACCCGGGACAGGGTAACTTCAGGACCGGGGAGCTGTTTTTT. Translated: CASSHPGQGNFRTGELFF.

The chain combines TRBV11-2 with TRBJ2-2, with 8 positions matching TRBD1. This CDR3 contains 15 residues. V lost 1 base, J lost 4 bases, and 2 bases stayed unmatched. Germline V lookup: CDR1 SGHAT, CDR2 FQNNGV. CDR3 region: CASSLATGATGELFF. CDR3 nucleotides: TGTGCCAGCAGCTTAGCGACAGGGGCCACCGGGGAGCTGTTTTTT. Full variable domain (rest looked up from reference TRBV11-2 and TRBJ2-2): EAGVAQSPRYKIIEKRQSVAFWCNPISGHATLYWYQQILGQGPKLLIQFQNNGVVDDSQLPKDRFSAERLKGVDSTLKIQPAKLEDSAVYLCASSLATGATGELFFGEGSRLTVL.

This chain links TRBV6-5 with TRBJ2-3; D perhaps matches TRBD2 (6 bases). Looked up from germline, CDR1 is MNHEY and CDR2 is SVGAGI. V dropped 6 bases and J dropped 3 bases, with 16 bases sitting between them. The CDR3 length is 15 residues. The CDR3 DNA reads as TGTGCCAGCAGCGATCGACCCGCGGGAACAGATACGCAGTATTTT. It translates to CASSDRPAGTDTQYF.

This clone was counted between two and nine times. The chain uses TRBV5-4 and TRBJ2-3; 11 bases map to TRBD2. The germline V gene has CDR1 SGHNT and CDR2 YYREEE (reference sequence). The V and J ends lost 4 bases and 10 bases, in that order; junction bases with no gene match: 11. The CDR3 runs to 15 residues. The CDR3 loop reads CASSGAGTSGGAQYF. CDR3 coding DNA: TGTGCCAGCAGCGGAGCCGGGACTAGCGGCGGAGCGCAGTATTTT.

The chain uses TRBV10-3 and TRBJ2-6; D gene unclear. Trimming took 5 bases from V and 5 from J, leaving 13 bases between them. In germline, CDR1 is ENHRY, CDR2 SYGVKD. The CDR3 is made up of 15 amino acids. This CDR3 reads CAISKTVCRANVLTF. Written as DNA, the CDR3 is TGTGCCATCAGTAAGACTGTGTGTCGGGCCAACGTCCTGACTTTC.

This clone was counted at least ten times. The rearrangement links TRBV7-2 to TRBJ1-2; D is ambiguous. V lost 5 bases, J lost 4 bases, and 11 bases lay in between. The CDR3 is made up of 13 amino acids. The V gene's germline CDR1 is SGHTA and CDR2 FQGNSA. The CDR3 coding sequence is TGTGCCAGCAGCCTGTCCCCCCTCTATGGCTACACCTTC. Translated: CASSLSPLYGYTF.

J is TRBJ2-3 and V is TRBV15; unclear D gene. Per germline, CDR1 LNHNV and CDR2 YYDKDF (reference sequence). CDR3 length: 16 amino acids. V lost 0 bases, J lost 2 bases, and 12 bases lay in between. The CDR3 reads CATSRDRDIYTDTQYF. The CDR3 DNA is TGTGCCACCAGCAGAGATAGAGACATCTACACAGATACGCAGTATTTT. Complete variable domain (other parts from reference TRBV15 and TRBJ2-3): DAMVIQNPRYQVTQFGKPVTLSCSQTLNHNVMYWYQQKSSQAPKLLFHYYDKDFNNEADTPDNFQSRRPNTSFCFLDIRSPGLGDTAMYLCATSRDRDIYTDTQYFGPGTRLTVL.